The clone carrying this TCR beta chain occurred once. This sample is drawn from a study of T cell changes during pregnancy in multiple sclerosis. The V segment lost 4 bases and the J segment 7 bases; nucleotides outside the gene matches: 10. The CDR3 extends over 15 amino acids. CDR1 is SQVTM, CDR2 ANQGSEA, per germline. Data came from immunoSEQ multiplex PCR; TCRdb stores just in-frame clones and leaves some out. Here the sample spans under 40,000 clones, around 90% being singletons. The chain has TRBV29-1 and TRBJ2-1; TRBD2 matches 10 bases. The TCR originated in a female donor in good health, enrolled as a control in a pregnancy study. The specimen comprised CD4+ T cells from peripheral blood mononuclear cells, sampled in the third trimester of pregnancy. CDR3 in amino acids: CSVGILAGVPNEQFF. The CDR3 region has the DNA TGCAGCGTTGGTATCCTAGCGGGAGTCCCTAATGAGCAGTTCTTC.